This entry lists 5 T cell receptor beta chains sequenced from one sample in a study of human T cells and chemical hapten exposure (dated by TCRdb to the early 2020s). Receptor amplification or capture employed RACE. This sample was sequenced with a NextSeq 500. The public sequencing data were trimmed at Q25 with fastp and processed into clonotypes with MiXCR by TCRdb, which kept only in-frame beta chains. Each record represents a unique CDR3 protein, reported with the most common genes and DNA among its rows. In all, the sample holds over 30,000 distinct CDR3 sequences, and approximately 9.5% of those were seen once. The ten largest clones take up 20% to 30% of the sample. Per the publication, the time point label means: patch test 3, about 24 weeks after DPC sensitization. Explained via the paper, the treatment or condition label denotes: therapeutic diphenylcyclopropenone sensitization with weekly scalp DPC. Unfractionated whole blood was collected in Tempus Blood RNA tubes, and total RNA was extracted from that blood.

The material sequenced was whole blood, taken in connection with sensitization to the hapten diphenylcyclopropenone (DPC). These TCRs come from a man aged 45-65 years with alopecia areata. Some clones in this sample may be carry-over from other donors' samples.

This chain links TRBV11-2 with TRBJ2-1, with 11 positions matching TRBD2. V gave up 5 bases and J gave up 9 bases; unmatched junction bases: 3. Looked up from germline, CDR1 is SGHAT and CDR2 is FQNNGV. The length of the CDR3 is 13 residues. The CDR3 sequence: CASSRGTSGEQFF. The CDR3 region has the DNA TGTGCCAGCAGCCGGGGGACTAGCGGTGAGCAGTTCTTC.

This clonotype was seen many times. The V and J genes are TRBV30 and TRBJ2-7; D may be TRBD1 (7 bases). Deletions cut 2 bases from V and 7 bases from J, with 15 bases between. CDR1 and CDR2 from the germline V gene are GTSNPN and SVGIG (reference sequence). This CDR3 spans 13 amino acids. This CDR3 is CAWSKGTAGEQYF. The DNA for the CDR3 is TGTGCCTGGAGTAAAGGGACAGCGGGTGAGCAGTACTTC.

This clonotype has at least ten counts. The CDR3 nucleotides are TGTGCCAGCAGTTTACCCCAGGACCGATCCTACGAGCAGTACTTC. It translates to CASSLPQDRSYEQYF. The V gene is TRBV28, the J gene TRBJ2-7; D is unresolved. The CDR3 loop spans 15 amino acids. Germline-derived CDR1 and CDR2 are MDHEN and SYDVKM. The germline V and J ends were trimmed by 2 bases and 1 base, with 12 bases remaining between them. The entire variable domain, with the rest obtained from reference TRBV28 and TRBJ2-7, is as follows: DVKVTQSSRYLVKRTGEKVFLECVQDMDHENMFWYRQDPGLGLRLIYFSYDVKMKEKGDIPEGYSVSREKKERFSLILESASTNQTSMYLCASSLPQDRSYEQYFGPGTRLTVT.

This clonotype has at least ten counts. The chain recombines TRBV28 with TRBJ2-7; TRBD2 agrees at 13 bases. The CDR3 contains 14 residues. CDR1 is MDHEN, CDR2 SYDVKM, per germline. Trimming removed 6 bases from V and 5 bases from J; junction bases left unmatched: 4. CDR3 nucleotides: TGTGCCAGCAGACTAGCGGGAGGGAAGAACGAGCAGTACTTC. It codes for CASRLAGGKNEQYF. Full variable domain (rest looked up from reference TRBV28 and TRBJ2-7): DVKVTQSSRYLVKRTGEKVFLECVQDMDHENMFWYRQDPGLGLRLIYFSYDVKMKEKGDIPEGYSVSREKKERFSLILESASTNQTSMYLCASRLAGGKNEQYFGPGTRLTVT.

This clonotype has ten or more counts. The chain has TRBV7-8 and TRBJ1-5; D may be TRBD1 (5 bases). The CDR3 length is 15 residues. The V gene's germline CDR1 is SGHVS and CDR2 FQNEAQ. Trimming shortened V by 2 bases and J by 5 bases, and 13 bases separated the two germline ends. The CDR3 nucleotides are TGTGCCAGCAGCTTAAATGCAGGGCCCGATCAGCCCCAGCATTTT. Translating gives CASSLNAGPDQPQHF.